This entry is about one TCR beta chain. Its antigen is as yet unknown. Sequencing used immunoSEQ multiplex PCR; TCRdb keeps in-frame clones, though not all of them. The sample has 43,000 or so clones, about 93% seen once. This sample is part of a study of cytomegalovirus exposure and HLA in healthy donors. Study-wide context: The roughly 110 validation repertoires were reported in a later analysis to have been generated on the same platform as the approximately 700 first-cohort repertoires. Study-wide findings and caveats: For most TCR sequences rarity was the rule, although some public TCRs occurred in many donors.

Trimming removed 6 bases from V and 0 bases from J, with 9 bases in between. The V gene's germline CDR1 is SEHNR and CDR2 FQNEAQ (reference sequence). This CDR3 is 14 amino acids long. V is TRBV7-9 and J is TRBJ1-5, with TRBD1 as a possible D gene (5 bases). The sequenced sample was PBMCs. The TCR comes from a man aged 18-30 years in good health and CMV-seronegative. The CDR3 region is CASSRDYSNQPQHF. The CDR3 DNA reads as TGTGCCAGCAGTCGGGACTATAGCAATCAGCCCCAGCATTTT.